These 18 T cell receptor beta chains were sequenced from one sample in a study of chemoradiotherapy in HPV16-positive cancers. The protocol was immunoSEQ multiplex PCR, while the TCRdb copy is restricted to in-frame clones and leaves out a portion. The sample consists of around 15,000 clones, nearly 70% of them appearing once. The sample was acquired from a patient who underwent chemoradiotherapy. The receptors originated from a human donor with HPV-associated anogenital cancer.

The chain links TRBV4-1 to TRBJ1-2; the D is unclear. From germline, CDR1 is MGHRA and CDR2 YSYEKL. Trimming cost V 0 bases and J 5 bases, with 13 bases left between them. The CDR3 extends over 15 amino acids. This CDR3 reads CASSQEPGEPYGYTF. CDR3 DNA sequence: TGCGCCAGCAGCCAAGAACCCGGGGAGCCTTATGGCTACACCTTC.

The rearrangement uses TRBV10-3 and TRBJ2-3; TRBD1 is a possible D gene (6 bases). The germline V and J ends were trimmed by 8 bases and 11 bases, with 23 bases remaining between them. The germline CDR1 and CDR2 sequences are ENHRY and SYGVKD. The CDR3 is 14 residues long. DNA for the CDR3: TGTGCCATCGCGGCAGGGGCCACTCCCTGGGGGCAGTATTTT. This translates into CAIAAGATPWGQYF.

The V call is TRBV5-1, the J call TRBJ1-2; 8 positions match TRBD1. Looked up from germline, CDR1 is SGHRS and CDR2 is YFSETQ. V shed 5 bases, J shed 4 bases, and the junction held 7 bases outside the gene matches. The CDR3 is 14 residues long. For the CDR3, the DNA is TGCGCCAGCAGTTCCGGGGACAGGAGCTATGGCTACACCTTC. Protein product: CASSSGDRSYGYTF.

CDR3 DNA sequence: TGTGCCAGCAGGGACGCACCCAGGGAAAAACTGTTTTTT. Amino acids: CASRDAPREKLFF. The chain couples TRBV2 to TRBJ1-4; the D is unclear. The V end was cut by 6 bases, the J end by 8 bases, with 13 bases between. Germline V gene data show CDR1 as SNHLY and CDR2 as FYNNEI. The CDR3 sequence is 13 residues long.

The J gene is TRBJ1-5, the V gene TRBV6-5; maybe TRBD1 (5 bases). The CDR3 has 15 residues. The V end was cut by 6 bases, the J end by 1 base, with 13 bases between. Germline CDR1 is MNHEY and CDR2 is SVGAGI. The CDR3 DNA is TGTGCCAGCAGGATGACAGTGATCAGCAATCAGCCCCAGCATTTT. This sequence encodes CASRMTVISNQPQHF.

This clone has only one observation. The V and J genes are TRBV9 and TRBJ1-4; D unclear. Germline values: CDR1 SGDLS, CDR2 YYNGEE. Trimming removed 3 bases at V and 0 bases at J, with 6 bases between. The CDR3 consists of 14 residues. CDR3 sequence reads: CASSAFATNEKLFF. The DNA of the CDR3 is TGTGCCAGCAGCGCTTTTGCAACTAATGAAAAACTGTTTTTT.

This rearrangement joins TRBV7-2 to TRBJ1-4; perhaps TRBD1 as D (5 bases). V lost 2 bases and J lost 3, with 16 bases in between. This CDR3 has 17 amino acids. CDR1 SGHTA and CDR2 FQGNSA come from the germline V gene. The CDR3 nucleotides read TGTGCCAGCAGCTTAACTGGAGCCGACAGTTCTAATGAAAAACTGTTTTTT. Translated, it gives CASSLTGADSSNEKLFF. The full variable domain, its missing parts supplied by reference TRBV7-2 and TRBJ1-4, is GAGVSQSPSNKVTEKGKDVELRCDPISGHTALYWYRQSLGQGLEFLIYFQGNSAPDKSGLPSDRFSAERTGGSVSTLTIQRTQQEDSAVYLCASSLTGADSSNEKLFFGSGTQLSVL.

The V call is TRBV5-4, the J call TRBJ1-4; D is unresolved. The ends were cut back, 4 bases at V and 8 bases at J, with 12 bases in the middle. The CDR3 runs to 13 residues. The germline V gene encodes CDR1 SGHNT and CDR2 YYREEE (reference sequence). As DNA, the CDR3 is TGTGCCAGCAGCCGATGGGCCGAGGAAAAACTGTTTTTT. This sequence encodes CASSRWAEEKLFF.

This chain links TRBV11-2 with TRBJ2-7, with a tentative D call TRBD2 (5 bases). From germline, CDR1 is SGHAT and CDR2 FQNNGV. This CDR3 has 17 amino acids. With 4 bases removed from V and 4 bases from J, the gap between germline ends came to 23 bases. As DNA, the CDR3 is TGTGCCAGCAGCTCAACGAGGGCCTCTTCGACCCGGTACGAGCAGTACTTC. This sequence encodes CASSSTRASSTRYEQYF.

This chain links TRBV7-6 with TRBJ2-4, with D possibly TRBD2 on 7 matching bases. The CDR3 totals 15 residues. V shed 5 bases and J shed 8 bases, with 19 bases lying between them. The V gene's germline CDR1 is SGHVS and CDR2 FNYEAQ. The CDR3, as DNA: TGTGCCAGCAGCAGAGGGGGGGCGAGGGGGTACATTCAGTACTTC. This gives the protein CASSRGGARGYIQYF.

This clone has a handful of counts. The CDR3 DNA reads as TGTGCCAGCAGCGCCCGACAGATTCAAGAGACCCAGTACTTC. Translation gives CASSARQIQETQYF. The gene calls are TRBV7-9 and TRBJ2-5; a possible D gene is TRBD1 (5 bases). Per germline, CDR1 SEHNR and CDR2 FQNEAQ (reference sequence). V lost 5 bases and J lost 2, with 12 bases in between. CDR3 length: 14 residues.

This clone appeared a few times. The CDR3 loop is CASSPGTAGGYTF. The CDR3 nucleotides are TGCGCCAGCTCCCCCGGGACCGCGGGGGGCTACACCTTC. This chain links TRBV10-1 with TRBJ1-2; possible D gene TRBD1, 5 bases. CDR3 size: 13 residues. Germline loops: CDR1 WNHNN, CDR2 SYGVQD (reference sequence). Deletions cut 8 bases from V and 8 bases from J, with 18 bases between.

The V gene is TRBV19, the J gene TRBJ2-3; no firm D call. The ends were cut back, 6 bases at V and 3 bases at J, with 16 bases in the middle. The CDR3 covers 15 residues. CDR1 is LNHDA, CDR2 SQIVND, per germline (reference sequence). This CDR3 reads CASRSPRSVTDTQYF. As DNA, the CDR3 is TGTGCCAGTAGAAGTCCCCGGTCAGTTACAGATACGCAGTATTTT.

The gene calls are TRBV21-1 and TRBJ2-1; the listed D gene, TRBD2, was not tested against the DNA. TRBV21-1 corresponds to a pseudogene. CDR3 size: 16 residues. The CDR3 nucleotides read TGTGCCAGCAGCAAAGTTTCCGGACTAGCGTACAATGAGCAGTTCTTC. This codes for CASSKVSGLAYNEQFF.

The V and J genes are TRBV28 and TRBJ1-1; D is perhaps TRBD1 (5 bases). The length of the CDR3 is 14 residues. V lost 3 bases and J lost 5, with 13 bases in between. CDR1 MDHEN and CDR2 SYDVKM come from the germline V gene. The CDR3 here is CASSFQGKKTEAFF. CDR3 DNA sequence: TGTGCCAGCAGTTTTCAGGGTAAGAAAACTGAAGCTTTCTTT.

The chain carries TRBV2 and TRBJ2-4; TRBD1 aligns across 7 bases. The junction had 6 bases not matched to a gene; V was cut back by 6 bases and J by 4 bases. Germline assignment: CDR1 SNHLY and CDR2 FYNNEI. The CDR3 runs to 14 residues. The CDR3 reads CASRGQQGKNIQYF. In DNA, the CDR3 is TGTGCCAGCAGGGGACAGCAGGGGAAAAACATTCAGTACTTC.

V is TRBV5-1 and J is TRBJ1-2; D is perhaps TRBD1 (6 bases). Deletions cut 4 bases from V and 0 bases from J, with 19 bases between. Germline CDR1 and CDR2: SGHRS and YFSETQ. This CDR3 spans 17 amino acids. This chain's CDR3 is CASSPENGGLTNYGYTF. CDR3 DNA: TGCGCCAGCAGCCCCGAAAACGGGGGCCTGACTAACTATGGCTACACCTTC.

This clone was seen a handful of times. The chain combines TRBV5-1 with TRBJ1-4; tentative D call: TRBD1 (5 bases). Trimming shortened V by 1 base and J by 8 bases, and 9 bases separated the two germline ends. CDR3 length: 13 amino acids. The germline V gene has CDR1 SGHRS and CDR2 YFSETQ. The CDR3 here is CASSLMGGEKLFF. CDR3 DNA: TGCGCCAGCAGCTTGATGGGGGGAGAAAAACTGTTTTTT. Drawing the rest from reference TRBV5-1 and TRBJ1-4, the complete variable domain is KAGVTQTPRYLIKTRGQQVTLSCSPISGHRSVSWYQQTPGQGLQFLFEYFSETQRNKGNFPGRFSGRQFSNSRSEMNVSTLELGDSALYLCASSLMGGEKLFFGSGTQLSVL.